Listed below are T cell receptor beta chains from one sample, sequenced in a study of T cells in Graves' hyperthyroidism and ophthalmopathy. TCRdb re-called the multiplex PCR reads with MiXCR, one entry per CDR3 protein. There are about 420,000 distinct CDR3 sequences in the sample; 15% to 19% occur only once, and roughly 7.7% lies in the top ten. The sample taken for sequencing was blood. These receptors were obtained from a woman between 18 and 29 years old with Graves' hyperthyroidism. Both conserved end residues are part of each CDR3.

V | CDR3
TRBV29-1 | CSVTTVNQETQYF
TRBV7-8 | CASSSLTGRQETQYF
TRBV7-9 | CASSLEEAGGETQYF
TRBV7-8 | CAGASGRQETQYF
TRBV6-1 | CASRAGGLGHGYTF
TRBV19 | CASSTPDSSYEQYF
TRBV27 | CASSSYRGGDYGYTF
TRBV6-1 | CASSEAYSGGTYEQYF
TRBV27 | CASSNMNTEAFF
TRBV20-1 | CSARIDTEAFF
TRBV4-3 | CASSQERGAEAFF
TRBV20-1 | CSARWTGGREFNEKLFF
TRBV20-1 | CSARGQGGGYTF
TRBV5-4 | CASSLRSGRRGTGELFF
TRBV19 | CASSIGGLSSYNEQFF
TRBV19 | CASRGSMGTEAFF
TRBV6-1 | CASRPRSYRGLEETQYF
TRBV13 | CASSLTSGSRETQYF
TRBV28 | CASSLDYRGYHQETQYF
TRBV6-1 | CASSLTGAETQYF